What follows is one T cell receptor beta chain and its context. This CDR3 is built from 15 residues. The ends lost 6 bases at V and 4 bases at J; junction bases unmatched: 10. Germline V lookup: CDR1 SEHNR, CDR2 FQNEAQ (reference sequence). Assay used: immunoSEQ multiplex PCR; TCRdb lists only in-frame clones, some missing. This table has about 41,000 clones, 80% to 90% appearing once. The data were taken from a study of OX40 agonist ivuxolimab in advanced cancers. This sequence joins TRBV7-9 and TRBJ1-2, with TRBD1 matching 8 bases. Sequenced here: CD4+ or CD8+ T cells sorted from blood, sampled in a trial of the OX40 agonist ivuxolimab. This TCR derives from an adult with an advanced solid tumor such as melanoma, head and neck, liver or kidney cancer. The chain's CDR3 is CASSYKRQGSYGYTF. CDR3 DNA: TGTGCCAGCAGTTACAAGAGACAGGGGAGCTATGGCTACACCTTC.